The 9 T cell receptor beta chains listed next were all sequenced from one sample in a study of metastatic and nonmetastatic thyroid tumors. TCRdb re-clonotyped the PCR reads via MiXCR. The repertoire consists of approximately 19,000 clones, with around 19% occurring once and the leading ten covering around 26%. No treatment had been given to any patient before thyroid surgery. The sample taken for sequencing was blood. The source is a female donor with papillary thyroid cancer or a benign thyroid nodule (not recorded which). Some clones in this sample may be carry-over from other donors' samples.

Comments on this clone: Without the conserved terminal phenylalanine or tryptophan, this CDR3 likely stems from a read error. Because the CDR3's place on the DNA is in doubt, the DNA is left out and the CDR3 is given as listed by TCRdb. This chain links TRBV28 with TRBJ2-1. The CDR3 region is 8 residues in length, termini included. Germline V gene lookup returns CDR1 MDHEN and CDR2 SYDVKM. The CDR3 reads CASSNFSS.

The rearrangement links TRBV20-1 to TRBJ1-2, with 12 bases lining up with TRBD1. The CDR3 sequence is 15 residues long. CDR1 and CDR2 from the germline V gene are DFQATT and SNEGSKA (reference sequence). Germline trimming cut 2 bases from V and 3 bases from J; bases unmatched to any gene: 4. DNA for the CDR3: TGCAGTGCTAGAACCGGGACAGGGGGCGACTATGGCTACACCTTC. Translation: CSARTGTGGDYGYTF.

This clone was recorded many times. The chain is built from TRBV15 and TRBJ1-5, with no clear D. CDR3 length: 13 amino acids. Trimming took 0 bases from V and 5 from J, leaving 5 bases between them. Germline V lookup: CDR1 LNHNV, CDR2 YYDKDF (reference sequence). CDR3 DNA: TGTGCCACCAGCAGAGAGCAGGATCAGCCCCAGCATTTT. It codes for CATSREQDQPQHF.

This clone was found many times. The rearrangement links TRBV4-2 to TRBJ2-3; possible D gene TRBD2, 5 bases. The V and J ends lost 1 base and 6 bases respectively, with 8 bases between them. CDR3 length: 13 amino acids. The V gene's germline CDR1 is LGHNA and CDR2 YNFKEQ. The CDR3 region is CASSQGRGDTQYF. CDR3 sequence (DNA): TGTGCCAGCAGCCAAGGCCGAGGGGATACGCAGTATTTT.

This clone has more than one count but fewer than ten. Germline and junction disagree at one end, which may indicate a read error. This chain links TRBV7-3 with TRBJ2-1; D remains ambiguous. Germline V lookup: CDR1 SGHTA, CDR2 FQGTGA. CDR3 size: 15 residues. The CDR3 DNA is TGTGCCAGCAGCAAGACGTCGAGCTCCTACAACGAGCAGTTCTTC. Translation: CASSKTSSSYNEQFF.

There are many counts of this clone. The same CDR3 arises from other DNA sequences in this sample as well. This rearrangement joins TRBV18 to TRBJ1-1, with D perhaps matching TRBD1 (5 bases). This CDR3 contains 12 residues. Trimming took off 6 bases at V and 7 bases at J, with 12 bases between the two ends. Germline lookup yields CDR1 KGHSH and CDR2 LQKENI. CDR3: CASSMGGNEAFF. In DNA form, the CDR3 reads TGTGCCAGCTCGATGGGGGGAAATGAAGCTTTCTTT.

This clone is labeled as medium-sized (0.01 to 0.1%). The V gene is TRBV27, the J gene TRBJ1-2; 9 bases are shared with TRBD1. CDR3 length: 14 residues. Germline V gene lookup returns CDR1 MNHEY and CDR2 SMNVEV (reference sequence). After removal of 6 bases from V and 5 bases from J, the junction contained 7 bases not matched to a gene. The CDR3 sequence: CASSWAGQGYGYTF. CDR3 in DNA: TGTGCCAGCAGCTGGGCGGGACAGGGTTATGGCTACACCTTC.

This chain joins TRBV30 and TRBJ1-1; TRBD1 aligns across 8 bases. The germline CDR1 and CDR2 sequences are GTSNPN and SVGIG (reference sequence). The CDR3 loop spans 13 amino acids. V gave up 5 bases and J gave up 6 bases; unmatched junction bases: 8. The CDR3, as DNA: TGTGCCTGGTCTGGACAGGGATGGCCTGAAGCTTTCTTT. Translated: CAWSGQGWPEAFF.

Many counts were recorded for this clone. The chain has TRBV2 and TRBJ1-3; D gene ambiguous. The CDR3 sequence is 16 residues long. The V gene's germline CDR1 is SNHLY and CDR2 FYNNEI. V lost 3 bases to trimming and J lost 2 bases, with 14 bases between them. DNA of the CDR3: TGTGCCAGCAGTGACGGGAGAGTTGCGGCTGGAAACACCATATATTTT. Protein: CASSDGRVAAGNTIYF. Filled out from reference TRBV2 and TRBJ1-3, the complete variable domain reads EPEVTQTPSHQVTQMGQEVILRCVPISNHLYFYWYRQILGQKVEFLVSFYNNEISEKSEIFDDQFSVERPDGSNFTLKIRSTKLEDSAMYFCASSDGRVAAGNTIYFGEGSWLTVV.